What follows are 26 T cell receptor beta chains derived from one specimen sequenced in a study of blood T cell repertoires in COVID-19. Some clones are missing from TCRdb's copy, which holds only in-frame ones; the method was immunoSEQ multiplex PCR. The table shows tens of thousands of clones, with around 84% occurring only once. The sequenced material came from peripheral blood. These receptors were obtained from a man aged 45-65 years with active COVID-19.

This chain uses TRBV5-4 with TRBJ2-1; 15 bases fit TRBD2. This CDR3 has 16 amino acids. V dropped 3 bases and J dropped 8; count of bases not matched to a gene: 6. Per germline, CDR1 SGHNT and CDR2 YYREEE (reference sequence). The CDR3 reads CASSYRTSGRADEQFF. For the CDR3, the DNA is TGTGCCAGCAGCTACCGGACTAGCGGGAGGGCCGATGAGCAGTTCTTC.

The chain couples TRBV6-6 to TRBJ1-1; 9 bases align to TRBD1. V gave up 6 bases and J gave up 8 bases; unmatched junction bases: 10. This CDR3 region has 14 residues. In germline, CDR1 is MNHNY, CDR2 SVGAGI (reference sequence). The CDR3 DNA reads as TGTGCCAGCAGCTGGGACAGGGTTAAATCCGAAGCTTTCTTT. Translating gives CASSWDRVKSEAFF.

This rearrangement joins TRBV5-1 to TRBJ1-1, with TRBD1 matching over 8 bases. V lost 5 bases, J lost 1 base, and 7 bases stayed unmatched. From germline, CDR1 is SGHRS and CDR2 YFSETQ. This CDR3 contains 15 residues. CDR3 in DNA: TGCGCCAGCAGTATCAGGGGGCAGGGGAACACTGAAGCTTTCTTT. Its translation is CASSIRGQGNTEAFF.

Concerning this clone: One end of the junction varies from germline; a read error may be responsible. The CDR3 reads CASRNLQEHGSRF. In DNA form, the CDR3 reads TGTGCCAGCAGAAATTTACAGGAACACGGGTCGCGGTTT. This chain connects TRBV6-5 to TRBJ1-1, with TRBD1 as a possible D gene (5 bases). Germline CDR1 reads MNHEY; CDR2 reads SVGAGI. The CDR3 loop spans 13 amino acids.

The chain joins TRBV4-1 to TRBJ2-7; 9 positions match TRBD1. Germline loops: CDR1 MGHRA, CDR2 YSYEKL. V was clipped by 0 bases and J by 6 bases; unmatched bases: 6. There are 15 residues in the CDR3. The CDR3 loop is CASSQDEQGAREQYF. DNA for the CDR3: TGCGCCAGCAGCCAAGATGAACAGGGGGCGCGCGAGCAGTACTTC.

This chain uses TRBV29-1 with TRBJ1-3; tentative D call: TRBD1 (5 bases). Trimming cost V 0 bases and J 3 bases, with 9 bases left between them. The CDR3 is 14 amino acids. Germline assignment: CDR1 SQVTM and CDR2 ANQGSEA. CDR3 DNA: TGCAGCGTTGAAGATCCAGGACATGGAAACACCATATATTTT. Its translation: CSVEDPGHGNTIYF.

The chain carries TRBV6-2 or TRBV6-3 and TRBJ2-1; no definite D call. The germline CDR1 and CDR2 sequences are MNHEY and SVGEGT. The CDR3 has 13 residues. Trimming removed 4 bases from V and 2 bases from J, with 6 bases in between. CDR3 sequence: CASSSDTYNEQFF. In nucleotides, the CDR3 is TGTGCCAGCAGTTCTGACACCTACAATGAGCAGTTCTTC.

V gene TRBV12-3 or TRBV12-4 combines with J gene TRBJ2-7, with 8 nucleotides matching TRBD1. The CDR3 totals 13 residues. After removal of 1 base from V and 6 bases from J, the junction contained 2 bases not matched to a gene. The CDR3: CASSLGTGREQYV. The CDR3, as DNA: TGTGCCAGCAGTTTAGGGACAGGGCGCGAGCAGTACGTC.

This clone was recorded only once. The genes are TRBV6-6 and TRBJ1-5, with D perhaps TRBD1 (6 bases). The germline V gene has CDR1 MNHNY and CDR2 SVGAGI (reference sequence). V was clipped by 2 bases and J by 4 bases, with 9 bases between them. The CDR3 contains 14 residues. CDR3 in DNA: TGTGCCAGCAGTTACGCGGGGGCAAATCAGCCCCAGCATTTT. The encoded protein is CASSYAGANQPQHF.

The rearrangement joins TRBV5-4 to TRBJ1-2, with TRBD1 matching over 7 bases. J was trimmed by 8 bases and V by 3 bases; bases with no gene match: 7. The germline CDR1 and CDR2 sequences are SGHNT and YYREEE (reference sequence). This CDR3 contains 13 residues. The CDR3: CASSYRGRKGYTF. CDR3 in DNA: TGTGCCAGCAGCTACAGGGGCAGAAAGGGCTACACCTTC.

This chain connects TRBV27 to TRBJ2-6; 9 bases fit TRBD2. V gave up 5 bases and J gave up 4 bases; unmatched junction bases: 6. The CDR3 sequence is 16 residues long. Germline V gives CDR1 MNHEY, CDR2 SMNVEV (reference sequence). The CDR3 loop is CASSPYGLAGANVLTF. The CDR3 region has the DNA TGTGCCAGCAGTCCCTATGGACTAGCGGGGGCCAACGTCCTGACTTTC. Full variable domain (rest looked up from reference TRBV27 and TRBJ2-6): EAQVTQNPRYLITVTGKKLTVTCSQNMNHEYMSWYRQDPGLGLRQIYYSMNVEVTDKGDVPEGYKVSRKEKRNFPLILESPSPNQTSLYFCASSPYGLAGANVLTFGAGSRLTVL.

This chain connects TRBV7-2 to TRBJ1-4; no firm D call. V was cut by 5 bases and J by 4 bases, with 17 bases left in between. CDR1 and CDR2 from the germline V gene are SGHTA and FQGNSA. This CDR3 has 16 amino acids. The CDR3 DNA reads TGTGCCAGCAGCCGTAGGGCGGGTGGTGGTAATGAAAAACTGTTTTTT. Translation gives CASSRRAGGGNEKLFF.

The CDR3 protein is CASSERTGKYNEQFF. Written as DNA, the CDR3 is TGTGCCAGCAGTGAAAGGACAGGAAAATACAATGAGCAGTTCTTC. The chain joins TRBV2 to TRBJ2-1; 7 bases align to TRBD1. V lost 2 bases to trimming and J lost 4 bases; unmatched junction nucleotides: 5. CDR3 length: 15 amino acids. Germline V gives CDR1 SNHLY, CDR2 FYNNEI.

Details on this clone: Lacking the conserved final phenylalanine or tryptophan, this CDR3 likely reflects a read error. No DNA is shown, since the ends of the CDR3 on it are uncertain; the CDR3 is the one TCRdb lists. This chain joins TRBV11-3 and TRBJ2-3; TRBD1 is taken as the D call from the table, unchecked against the DNA. Including both end residues, the CDR3 is 10 amino acids long. The V gene's germline CDR1 is SGHNT and CDR2 YENEEA. CDR3 protein: CASKDREVRS.

Here the CDR3 reads CASSLGRLISNTGELFF. CDR3 coding DNA: TGTGCCAGCAGCTTGGGCAGGCTTATATCGAACACCGGGGAGCTGTTTTTT. The chain carries TRBV7-6 and TRBJ2-2; D unresolved. With 3 bases removed from V and 0 bases from J, the gap between germline ends came to 14 bases. Germline lookup yields CDR1 SGHVS and CDR2 FNYEAQ. The length of the CDR3 is 17 residues.

The chain joins TRBV3-1 (or the pseudogene TRBV3-2) to TRBJ1-5; D is undetermined. The length of the CDR3 is 13 residues. Germline V CDR1 and CDR2: LGHDT, YNNKEL (reference sequence). V was clipped by 1 base and J by 3 bases, with 4 bases between them. Here the CDR3 reads CASSQGDNQPQHF. The DNA for the CDR3 is TGTGCCAGCAGCCAAGGAGACAATCAGCCCCAGCATTTT.

V and J are TRBV6-5 and TRBJ2-7; TRBD2 aligns across 8 bases. Looked up from germline, CDR1 is MNHEY and CDR2 is SVGAGI. CDR3 length: 15 residues. J lost 3 bases, V lost 4 bases, and 8 bases had no gene match. In nucleotides, the CDR3 is TGTGCCAGCAGTTCCTCGCGGGGGGTGAACTACGAGCAGTACGTC. Protein sequence: CASSSSRGVNYEQYV.

The rearrangement links TRBV25-1 to TRBJ2-3; 8 bases fit TRBD2. Germline loops: CDR1 MGHDK, CDR2 SYGVNS. CDR3 length: 14 amino acids. V dropped 3 bases and J dropped 3; count of bases not matched to a gene: 2. CDR3: CASSDGGATDTQYF. The CDR3, as DNA: TGTGCCAGCAGTGACGGGGGGGCAACAGATACGCAGTATTTT.

V usage is TRBV4-2 and J usage is TRBJ2-7, with 7 nucleotides matching TRBD2. Germline loops: CDR1 LGHNA, CDR2 YNFKEQ. Trimming removed 2 bases from V and 0 bases from J; junction bases left unmatched: 7. The CDR3 loop spans 16 amino acids. The CDR3 region has the DNA TGTGCCAGCAGCCAACTAGCGGAGGGACGCTCCTACGAGCAGTACGTC. Its translation is CASSQLAEGRSYEQYV.

The chain employs TRBV18 and TRBJ1-5; TRBD1 aligns across 7 bases. After removal of 1 base from V and 3 bases from J, the junction contained 15 bases not matched to a gene. The CDR3 loop spans 19 amino acids. Germline lookup yields CDR1 KGHSH and CDR2 LQKENI. In nucleotides, the CDR3 is TGTGCCAGCTCACCACGTACAACAGGGGAGGTGGGGGTCAATCAGCCCCAGCATTTT. This translates into CASSPRTTGEVGVNQPQHF. The full variable domain, rest sourced from reference TRBV18 and TRBJ1-5, is NAGVMQNPRHLVRRRGQEARLRCSPMKGHSHVYWYRQLPEEGLKFMVYLQKENIIDESGMPKERFSAEFPKEGPSILRIQQVVRGDSAAYFCASSPRTTGEVGVNQPQHFGDGTRLSIL.

The chain recombines TRBV14 with TRBJ2-2; TRBD2 matches 8 bases. CDR3 length: 18 residues. Germline V gives CDR1 SGHDN, CDR2 FVKESK. The V gene end was trimmed by 5 bases and the J gene end by 1 base; junction bases not matched to a gene: 12. CDR3 sequence reads: CASSNIKPGLVNTGELFF. The CDR3 DNA reads as TGTGCCAGCAGCAACATAAAACCGGGACTAGTGAACACCGGGGAGCTGTTTTTT. Supplemented by reference TRBV14 and TRBJ2-2, the full variable domain reads EAGVTQFPSHSVIEKGQTVTLRCDPISGHDNLYWYRRVMGKEIKFLLHFVKESKQDESGMPNNRFLAERTGGTYSTLKVQPAELEDSGVYFCASSNIKPGLVNTGELFFGEGSRLTVL.

The chain uses TRBV3-1 (or the pseudogene TRBV3-2) and TRBJ2-3; weak D call: TRBD2 (6 bases). The CDR3 consists of 14 residues. Trimming removed 8 bases at V and 0 bases at J, with 12 bases between. Germline lookup yields CDR1 LGHDT and CDR2 YNNKEL (reference sequence). The DNA of the CDR3 is TGTGCCAGCGGAGCCAGCGGGAGCACAGATACGCAGTATTTT. Its protein is CASGASGSTDTQYF.

This chain links TRBV6-6 with TRBJ2-7, with D possibly TRBD1 on 5 matching bases. Germline-derived CDR1 and CDR2 are MNHNY and SVGAGI (reference sequence). CDR3 length equals 15 residues. Trimming removed 6 bases at V and 3 bases at J, with 18 bases between. The CDR3 loop reads CASSYLTGAHYEQYV. CDR3 sequence (DNA): TGTGCCAGCAGCTACCTTACTGGGGCCCACTACGAGCAGTACGTC.

V and J are TRBV5-1 and TRBJ2-5; D is possibly TRBD1 (6 bases). The CDR3 is made up of 15 amino acids. Germline CDR1 SGHRS, CDR2 YFSETQ. V was clipped by 1 base and J by 3 bases, with 13 bases between them. The CDR3 here is CASSLPTQGKETQYF. CDR3 sequence (DNA): TGCGCCAGCAGCTTGCCGACACAGGGAAAAGAGACCCAGTACTTC.

The chain recombines TRBV30 with TRBJ2-3, with 8 bases aligning to TRBD2. Germline V gives CDR1 GTSNPN, CDR2 SVGIG (reference sequence). CDR3 length equals 14 residues. With 0 bases clipped from V and 2 bases from J, the junction kept 1 base outside the gene matches. The CDR3 is CAWSVGLDTDTQYF. Written as DNA, the CDR3 is TGTGCCTGGAGTGTGGGACTAGACACAGATACGCAGTATTTT.

The chain is built from TRBV9 and TRBJ2-1, with D perhaps TRBD2 (6 bases). Per germline, CDR1 SGDLS and CDR2 YYNGEE. This CDR3 is built from 15 residues. V lost 0 bases and J 2 bases, leaving 9 bases between the germline ends. CDR3 nucleotides: TGTGCCAGCAGCGTAGGCGGGGCCACCTACAATGAGCAGTTCTTC. This gives the protein CASSVGGATYNEQFF.